These 8 T cell receptor beta chains share one sample of origin, sequenced in a study of OX40 agonist ivuxolimab in advanced cancers. Clones were sequenced by immunoSEQ multiplex PCR, and TCRdb holds only the in-frame ones, with some missing. The sample includes tens of thousands of clones, 80% to 95% of them seen just once. This material consisted of CD4+ or CD8+ T cells sorted from blood, taken in a trial of the OX40 agonist ivuxolimab. The receptors shown here come from an adult with an advanced solid tumor such as melanoma, head and neck, liver or kidney cancer.

The chain joins TRBV4-2 to TRBJ1-3, with D possibly matching TRBD1 (5 bases). V was shortened by 1 base and J by 3 bases, with 7 bases between the two germline ends. The CDR3 has 14 amino acids. Germline V gene data show CDR1 as LGHNA and CDR2 as YNFKEQ. The CDR3 nucleotides are TGTGCCAGCAGCCAAGGGACAATTGGAAACACCATATATTTT. Translation: CASSQGTIGNTIYF.

The J gene is TRBJ2-7, the V gene TRBV5-6; the match to TRBD1 covers 12 bases. Germline trimming cut 6 bases from V and 7 bases from J; bases unmatched to any gene: 11. Germline V gene lookup returns CDR1 SGHDT and CDR2 YYEEEE. The CDR3 consists of 15 residues. The CDR3 loop is CASNYGWDRGREQYF. The CDR3 DNA follows: TGTGCCAGCAACTACGGTTGGGACAGGGGGCGGGAGCAGTACTTC.

The chain employs TRBV19 and TRBJ2-1; 8 bases are shared with TRBD2. From germline, CDR1 is LNHDA and CDR2 SQIVND (reference sequence). The CDR3 covers 15 residues. V was clipped by 3 bases and J by 8 bases; unmatched bases: 9. CDR3 amino acids: CASSMKAGEGYEQFF. CDR3 nucleotide sequence: TGTGCCAGTAGTATGAAAGCGGGAGAGGGGTATGAGCAGTTCTTC.

This rearrangement joins TRBV28 to TRBJ2-7; TRBD1 might be the D (5 bases). The CDR3 consists of 14 residues. Deletions cut 7 bases from V and 3 bases from J, with 16 bases between. Germline V gene sequence: CDR1 MDHEN, CDR2 SYDVKM. The CDR3 loop is CASTPPGRVYEQYF. DNA for the CDR3: TGTGCCAGCACCCCCCCGGGCAGGGTCTACGAGCAGTACTTC. Full variable domain (remainder filled in from reference TRBV28 and TRBJ2-7): DVKVTQSSRYLVKRTGEKVFLECVQDMDHENMFWYRQDPGLGLRLIYFSYDVKMKEKGDIPEGYSVSREKKERFSLILESASTNQTSMYLCASTPPGRVYEQYFGPGTRLTVT.

V and J are TRBV27 and TRBJ2-7, with D possibly TRBD2 on 6 matching bases. CDR3 length: 14 amino acids. Germline assignment: CDR1 MNHEY and CDR2 SMNVEV (reference sequence). Trimming left V 3 bases short and J 5 bases short, with 14 bases between. The CDR3 reads CASSFFSGANEQYF. The CDR3 bases are TGTGCCAGCAGTTTTTTTTCGGGAGCTAACGAGCAGTACTTC.

The CDR3 sequence is CASSQDRLAPNSGYEQYF. The CDR3, as DNA: TGTGCCAGCAGCCAAGATCGACTAGCTCCCAACTCCGGGTACGAGCAGTACTTC. The chain recombines TRBV4-2 with TRBJ2-7, with 7 bases that match TRBD2. J gave up 4 bases and V 0 bases, and 15 bases lay outside the gene matches. Germline loops: CDR1 LGHNA, CDR2 YNFKEQ. CDR3 length equals 18 residues.

The chain employs TRBV5-1 and TRBJ2-5, with D unresolved. The length of the CDR3 is 15 residues. Per germline, CDR1 SGHRS and CDR2 YFSETQ. Trimming pared 4 bases from V and 5 bases from J, leaving 18 bases between. The CDR3 region is CASSPRSGQPETQYF. The DNA for the CDR3 is TGCGCCAGCAGCCCTCGTAGTGGCCAGCCGGAGACCCAGTACTTC.

Here the CDR3 reads CASSQDQGGEAFF. DNA for the CDR3: TGCGCCAGCAGCCAAGATCAGGGTGGGGAAGCTTTCTTT. V and J are TRBV4-1 and TRBJ1-1, with a tentative D call TRBD1 (5 bases). Germline V gives CDR1 MGHRA, CDR2 YSYEKL. The CDR3 sequence is 13 residues long. V gave up 0 bases and J gave up 8 bases, with 10 bases separating them.